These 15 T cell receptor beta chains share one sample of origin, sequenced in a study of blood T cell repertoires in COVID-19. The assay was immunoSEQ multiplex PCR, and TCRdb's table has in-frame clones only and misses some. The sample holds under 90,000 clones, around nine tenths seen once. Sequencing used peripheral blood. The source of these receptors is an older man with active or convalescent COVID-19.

CDR3 in amino acids: CASSPGGGADTQYF. In nucleotides, the CDR3 is TGTGCCAGCTCACCCGGCGGGGGCGCAGATACGCAGTATTTT. The rearrangement uses TRBV18 and TRBJ2-3, with D possibly matching TRBD2 (7 bases). The V and J ends lost 3 bases and 4 bases respectively, with 11 bases between them. In germline, CDR1 is KGHSH, CDR2 LQKENI. This CDR3 region has 14 residues. The full variable domain, in which reference TRBV18 and TRBJ2-3 provide the parts outside the CDR3, is NAGVMQNPRHLVRRRGQEARLRCSPMKGHSHVYWYRQLPEEGLKFMVYLQKENIIDESGMPKERFSAEFPKEGPSILRIQQVVRGDSAAYFCASSPGGGADTQYFGPGTRLTVL.

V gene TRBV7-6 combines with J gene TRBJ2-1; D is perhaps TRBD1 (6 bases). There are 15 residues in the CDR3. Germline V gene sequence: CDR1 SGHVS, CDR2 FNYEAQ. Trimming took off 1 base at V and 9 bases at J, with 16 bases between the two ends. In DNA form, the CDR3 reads TGTGCCAGCAGCTTAGGAGGGGGTGGAAACACTGAGCAGTTCTTC. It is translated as CASSLGGGGNTEQFF.

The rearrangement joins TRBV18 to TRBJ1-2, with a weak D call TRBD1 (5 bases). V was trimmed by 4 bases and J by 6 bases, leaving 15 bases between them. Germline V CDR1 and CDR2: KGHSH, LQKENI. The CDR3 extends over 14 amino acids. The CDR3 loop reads CASSRDSKVHGYTF. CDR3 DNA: TGTGCCAGCTCACGGGACTCGAAAGTACATGGCTACACCTTC.

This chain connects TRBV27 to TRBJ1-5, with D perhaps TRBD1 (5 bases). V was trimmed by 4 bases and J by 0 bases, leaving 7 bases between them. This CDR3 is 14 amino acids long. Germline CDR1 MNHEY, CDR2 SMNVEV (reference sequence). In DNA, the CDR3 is TGTGCCAGCAGTTGGGGGGGTAGCAATCAGCCCCAGCATTTT. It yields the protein CASSWGGSNQPQHF.

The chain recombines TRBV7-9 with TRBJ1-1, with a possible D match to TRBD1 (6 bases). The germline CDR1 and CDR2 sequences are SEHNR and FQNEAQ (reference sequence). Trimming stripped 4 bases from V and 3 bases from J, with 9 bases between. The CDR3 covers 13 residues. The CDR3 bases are TGTGCCAGCAGCTCGTACAGGGACACTGAAGCTTTCTTT. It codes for CASSSYRDTEAFF.

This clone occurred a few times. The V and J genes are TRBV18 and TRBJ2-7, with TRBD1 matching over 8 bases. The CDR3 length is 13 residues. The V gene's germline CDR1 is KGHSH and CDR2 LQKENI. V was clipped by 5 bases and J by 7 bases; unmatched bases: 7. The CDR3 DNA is TGTGCCAGCTCAGCGGACAGGGTGGGGGAGCAGTACTTC. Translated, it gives CASSADRVGEQYF.

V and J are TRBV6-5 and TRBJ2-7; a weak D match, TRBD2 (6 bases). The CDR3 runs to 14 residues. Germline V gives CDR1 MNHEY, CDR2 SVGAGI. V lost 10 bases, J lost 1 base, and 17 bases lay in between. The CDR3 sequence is CATVRGKGSYEQYF. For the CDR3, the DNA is TGTGCCACAGTGCGGGGTAAGGGGTCCTACGAGCAGTACTTC.

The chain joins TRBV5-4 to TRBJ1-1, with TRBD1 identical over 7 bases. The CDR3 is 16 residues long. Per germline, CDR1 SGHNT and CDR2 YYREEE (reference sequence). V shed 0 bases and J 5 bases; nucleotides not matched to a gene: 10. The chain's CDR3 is CASSLAEGAVGTEAFF. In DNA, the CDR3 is TGTGCCAGCAGCTTGGCGGAGGGGGCGGTTGGTACTGAAGCTTTCTTT.

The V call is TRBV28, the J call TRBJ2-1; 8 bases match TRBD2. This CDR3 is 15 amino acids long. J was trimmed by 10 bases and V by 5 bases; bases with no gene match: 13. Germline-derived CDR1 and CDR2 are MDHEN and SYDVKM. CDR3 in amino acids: CASSKVAGSVREQFF. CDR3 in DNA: TGTGCCAGCAGTAAGGTAGCGGGGTCTGTGAGAGAGCAGTTCTTC.

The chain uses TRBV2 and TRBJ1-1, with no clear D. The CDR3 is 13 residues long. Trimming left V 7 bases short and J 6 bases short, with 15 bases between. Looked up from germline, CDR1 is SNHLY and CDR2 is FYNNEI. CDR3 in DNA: TGTGCCAGCACCCCGTTCACTAAAGCTGAAGCTTTCTTT. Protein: CASTPFTKAEAFF.

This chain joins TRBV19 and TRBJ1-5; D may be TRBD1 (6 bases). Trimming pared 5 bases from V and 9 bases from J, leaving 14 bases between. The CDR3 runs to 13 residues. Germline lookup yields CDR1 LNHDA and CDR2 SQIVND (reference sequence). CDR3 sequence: CASSPSGVRPQHF. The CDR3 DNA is TGTGCCAGTAGTCCTTCAGGGGTCCGGCCCCAGCATTTT.

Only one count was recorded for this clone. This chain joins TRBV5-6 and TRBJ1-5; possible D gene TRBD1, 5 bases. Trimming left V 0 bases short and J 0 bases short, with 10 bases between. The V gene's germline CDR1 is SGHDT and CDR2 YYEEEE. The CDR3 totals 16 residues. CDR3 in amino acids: CASSLGGGNSNQPQHF. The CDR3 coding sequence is TGTGCCAGCAGCTTGGGCGGGGGGAATAGCAATCAGCCCCAGCATTTT.

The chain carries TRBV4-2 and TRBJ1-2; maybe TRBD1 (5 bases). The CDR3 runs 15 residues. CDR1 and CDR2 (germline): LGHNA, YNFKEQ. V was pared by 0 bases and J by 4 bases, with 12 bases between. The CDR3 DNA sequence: TGTGCCAGCAGCCAAGATTTTGGGGGGGGCTATGGCTACACCTTC. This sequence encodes CASSQDFGGGYGYTF.

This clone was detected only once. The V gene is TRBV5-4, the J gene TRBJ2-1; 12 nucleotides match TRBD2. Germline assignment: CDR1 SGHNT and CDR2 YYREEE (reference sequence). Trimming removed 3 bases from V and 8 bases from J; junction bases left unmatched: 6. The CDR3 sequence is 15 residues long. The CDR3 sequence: CASSWTSGVLHEQFF. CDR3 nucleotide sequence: TGTGCCAGCAGCTGGACTAGCGGGGTTCTACATGAGCAGTTCTTC.

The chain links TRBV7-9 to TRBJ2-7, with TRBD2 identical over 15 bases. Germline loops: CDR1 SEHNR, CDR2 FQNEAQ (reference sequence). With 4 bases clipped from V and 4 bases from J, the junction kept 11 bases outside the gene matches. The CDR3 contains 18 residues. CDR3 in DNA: TGTGCCAGCAGCTCCCGGACTAGCGGGGGGGATTTTGGGTACGAGCAGTACTTC. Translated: CASSSRTSGGDFGYEQYF.